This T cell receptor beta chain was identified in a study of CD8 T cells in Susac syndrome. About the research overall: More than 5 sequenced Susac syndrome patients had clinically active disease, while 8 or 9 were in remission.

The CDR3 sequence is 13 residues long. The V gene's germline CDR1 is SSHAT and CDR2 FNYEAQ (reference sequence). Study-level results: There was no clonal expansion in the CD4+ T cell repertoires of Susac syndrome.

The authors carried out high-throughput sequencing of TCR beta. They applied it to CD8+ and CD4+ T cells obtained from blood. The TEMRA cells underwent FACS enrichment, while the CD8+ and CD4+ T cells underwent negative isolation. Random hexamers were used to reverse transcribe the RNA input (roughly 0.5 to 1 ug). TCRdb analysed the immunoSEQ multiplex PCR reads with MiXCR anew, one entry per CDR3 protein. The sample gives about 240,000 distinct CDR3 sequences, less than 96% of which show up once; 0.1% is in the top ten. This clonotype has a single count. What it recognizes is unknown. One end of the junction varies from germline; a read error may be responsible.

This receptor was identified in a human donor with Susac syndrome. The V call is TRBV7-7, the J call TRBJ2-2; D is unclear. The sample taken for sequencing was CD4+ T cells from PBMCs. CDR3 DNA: TGTGCTAGCAGCCTAGACTTGAGCGGGGAGCTGTTTTTT. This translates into CASSLDLSGELFF.